This T cell receptor (beta chain) was sequenced for a study of cytomegalovirus exposure and HLA in healthy donors. Data came from immunoSEQ multiplex PCR; TCRdb stores just in-frame clones and leaves some out. There are 68,000 or so clones in the sample; more than 80% occur only once, and more than 1% lies in the top ten. Of note for this clone: Its antigen is not identified.

Germline V gives CDR1 SEHNR, CDR2 FQNEAQ (reference sequence). The ends were cut back, 2 bases at V and 4 bases at J, with 9 bases in the middle. CDR3 length: 14 residues. Study-wide findings and caveats: The TCR clusters that emerged in the first cohort tended, a later analysis found, to co-occur in the 120 validation repertoires. The listing of 150 to 200 TCR beta chains classed them as cytomegalovirus-associated. There were a few CMV-associated chains whose specificity for CMV antigens was confirmed in vitro.

The J gene is TRBJ2-1, the V gene TRBV7-9; D not resolved. The sequence was obtained from a woman under 30 in good health and CMV-seronegative. Material for sequencing was PBMCs. CDR3 amino acids: CASSLTAEYNEQFF. The CDR3 region has the DNA TGTGCCAGCAGCTTAACCGCGGAATACAATGAGCAGTTCTTC.